The 2 T cell receptor beta chains in this list originate from one sample, sequenced in a study of OX40 agonist ivuxolimab in advanced cancers. The repertoire was sequenced with immunoSEQ multiplex PCR; TCRdb's copy has only in-frame clones and lacks some. In the table there are approximately 57,000 clones, more than 80% of which are singletons. Sequencing used CD4+ or CD8+ T cells sorted from blood, obtained in a trial of the OX40 agonist ivuxolimab. These receptor sequences come from an adult with an advanced solid tumor such as melanoma, head and neck, liver or kidney cancer.

The V call is TRBV6-6, the J call TRBJ1-2; D gene uncertain. This CDR3 contains 13 residues. The germline V gene has CDR1 MNHNY and CDR2 SVGAGI (reference sequence). The V end lost 0 bases, the J end lost 6 bases, and 8 bases lay between the germline ends. The CDR3 reads CASSYSYGNGYTF. The CDR3 nucleotides read TGTGCCAGCAGTTACTCGTATGGGAATGGCTACACCTTC.

The CDR3 DNA follows: TGCGCCAGCAGCCAACAACTTCGCAATCCCGTTCAGTTCTTC. Amino acid sequence: CASSQQLRNPVQFF. This sequence joins TRBV4-1 and TRBJ2-1, with D hard to call. V shed 2 bases and J shed 13 bases, with 18 bases lying between them. Per the germline V gene, CDR1 is MGHRA and CDR2 is YSYEKL. The CDR3 length is 14 residues.